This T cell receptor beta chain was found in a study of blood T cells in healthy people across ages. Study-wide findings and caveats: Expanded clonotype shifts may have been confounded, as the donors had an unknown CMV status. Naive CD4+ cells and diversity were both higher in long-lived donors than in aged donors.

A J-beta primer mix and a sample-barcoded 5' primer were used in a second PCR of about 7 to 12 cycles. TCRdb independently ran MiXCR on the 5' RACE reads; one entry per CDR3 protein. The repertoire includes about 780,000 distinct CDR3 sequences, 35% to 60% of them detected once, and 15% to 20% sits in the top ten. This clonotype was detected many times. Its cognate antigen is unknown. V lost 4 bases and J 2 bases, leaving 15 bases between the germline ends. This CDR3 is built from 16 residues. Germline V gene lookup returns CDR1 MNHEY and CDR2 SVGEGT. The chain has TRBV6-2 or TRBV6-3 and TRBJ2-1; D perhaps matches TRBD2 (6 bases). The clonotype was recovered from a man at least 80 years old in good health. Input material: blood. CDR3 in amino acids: CASSSIPGLTYNEQFF. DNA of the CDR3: TGTGCCAGCAGTTCAATTCCGGGACTTACCTACAATGAGCAGTTCTTC.